These 12 T cell receptor beta chains came from one sample sequenced in a study of long-term antiretroviral therapy in people with HIV. The libraries were made with immunoSEQ v3.0 at survey level. Data came from immunoSEQ multiplex PCR; TCRdb stores just in-frame clones and leaves some out. Altogether about 35,000 clones are present, about four fifths being singletons, with the ten largest covering 3% to 3.5%. Sequencing was performed on unsorted PBMCs, taken 3 years after starting antiretroviral therapy. The receptors shown here come from a man aged 50 to 59 with HIV.

The chain couples TRBV4-1 to TRBJ2-1, with 7 bases that match TRBD2. The V and J ends lost 5 bases and 5 bases, in that order; junction bases with no gene match: 15. This CDR3 has 17 amino acids. Germline assignment: CDR1 MGHRA and CDR2 YSYEKL. In DNA form, the CDR3 reads TGCGCCAGCAGCTCACGGTTGGCGGGGGTAGGGGACAATGAGCAGTTCTTC. It encodes CASSSRLAGVGDNEQFF.

The rearrangement joins TRBV7-2 to TRBJ2-7, with TRBD1 as a possible D gene (6 bases). Trimming stripped 5 bases from V and 5 bases from J, with 13 bases between. The germline V gene has CDR1 SGHTA and CDR2 FQGNSA. The CDR3 spans 13 residues. The CDR3 DNA sequence: TGTGCCAGCAGCCCCCAGAAGGGGGACGAGCAGTACTTC. It yields the protein CASSPQKGDEQYF.

The chain is built from TRBV7-2 and TRBJ2-1; D might be TRBD1 (6 bases). Trimming removed 4 bases at V and 7 bases at J, with 14 bases between. This CDR3 has 14 residues. CDR1 SGHTA and CDR2 FQGNSA come from the germline V gene. The CDR3 loop reads CASSSPARGNEQFF. The DNA for the CDR3 is TGTGCCAGCAGCTCTCCCGCCAGGGGAAATGAGCAGTTCTTC.

In its sample, this clone was seen a few times. The chain joins TRBV5-1 to TRBJ1-3; D unresolved. The CDR3 sequence is 15 residues long. The V end lost 0 bases, the J end lost 0 bases, and 7 bases lay between the germline ends. Germline-derived CDR1 and CDR2 are SGHRS and YFSETQ. The CDR3 loop is CASSLVEGSGNTIYF. CDR3 coding DNA: TGCGCCAGCAGCTTGGTTGAGGGCTCTGGAAACACCATATATTTT. The full variable domain, its missing parts supplied by reference TRBV5-1 and TRBJ1-3, is KAGVTQTPRYLIKTRGQQVTLSCSPISGHRSVSWYQQTPGQGLQFLFEYFSETQRNKGNFPGRFSGRQFSNSRSEMNVSTLELGDSALYLCASSLVEGSGNTIYFGEGSWLTVV.

In the case of this clone: The junction departs from the called germline gene at one end, perhaps through a read error. The genes are TRBV30 and TRBJ2-7, with unresolved D. Germline values: CDR1 GTSNPN, CDR2 SVGIG (reference sequence). The length of the CDR3 is 12 residues. In DNA, the CDR3 is TGTGCCCGGAGTCCTACCTCGTACGAGCAGTACTTC. It specifies CARSPTSYEQYF.

This chain connects TRBV11-3 to TRBJ1-6, with D perhaps TRBD1 (5 bases). The CDR3 extends over 18 amino acids. Trimming removed 5 bases from V and 3 bases from J, with 20 bases in between. Germline V gene lookup returns CDR1 SGHNT and CDR2 YENEEA. Written as DNA, the CDR3 is TGTGCCAGCAGCCTGAGGGGTCGGCGGGGCATCTATAATTCACCCCTCCACTTT. Its protein product is CASSLRGRRGIYNSPLHF.

This rearrangement joins TRBV19 to TRBJ1-4, with D perhaps matching TRBD1 (5 bases). Germline V gene lookup returns CDR1 LNHDA and CDR2 SQIVND (reference sequence). The CDR3 has 17 residues. Trimming cost V 3 bases and J 2 bases, with 16 bases left between them. Here the CDR3 DNA reads TGTGCCAGTAGTATGAGAGCCGGGGCGCCGACTAATGAAAAACTGTTTTTT. It yields the protein CASSMRAGAPTNEKLFF.

The chain combines TRBV29-1 with TRBJ2-2; a possible D gene is TRBD2 (5 bases). Germline V gene lookup returns CDR1 SQVTM and CDR2 ANQGSEA. The germline V and J ends were trimmed by 4 bases and 6 bases, with 15 bases remaining between them. This CDR3 comprises 14 residues. Here the CDR3 DNA reads TGCAGCGTTGGAGAGTTAGGAGGCGCCGGGGAGCTGTTTTTT. Protein sequence: CSVGELGGAGELFF.

The V and J genes are TRBV2 and TRBJ1-1, with D perhaps matching TRBD1 (6 bases). V was clipped by 2 bases and J by 3 bases, with 13 bases between them. Germline-derived CDR1 and CDR2 are SNHLY and FYNNEI. The CDR3 has 15 residues. CDR3 in amino acids: CASSEQGIEDTEAFF. CDR3 bases: TGTGCCAGCAGTGAACAGGGGATTGAAGACACTGAAGCTTTCTTT. The whole variable domain, remainder taken from reference TRBV2 and TRBJ1-1, is EPEVTQTPSHQVTQMGQEVILRCVPISNHLYFYWYRQILGQKVEFLVSFYNNEISEKSEIFDDQFSVERPDGSNFTLKIRSTKLEDSAMYFCASSEQGIEDTEAFFGQGTRLTVV.

The chain has TRBV27 and TRBJ1-5, with D maybe TRBD1 (6 bases). V was clipped by 2 bases and J by 4 bases, with 9 bases between them. The CDR3 runs 14 residues. Germline CDR1 MNHEY, CDR2 SMNVEV (reference sequence). DNA for the CDR3: TGTGCCAGCAGTTTACAGGGGTGGAATCAGCCCCAGCATTTT. Translated: CASSLQGWNQPQHF.

This clone was counted only a few times. The rearrangement joins TRBV27 to TRBJ2-7; 7 nucleotides align to TRBD1. Trimming at V came to 5 bases and at J to 2 bases, leaving 9 bases not matched to a gene. The CDR3 loop spans 15 amino acids. Per germline, CDR1 MNHEY and CDR2 SMNVEV (reference sequence). CDR3: CASSPSLGQTYEQYF. Written as DNA, the CDR3 is TGTGCCAGCAGTCCGAGCTTGGGACAGACCTACGAGCAGTACTTC.

This chain links TRBV6-5 with TRBJ2-7, with 11 bases lining up with TRBD2. Trimming removed 4 bases from V and 4 bases from J; junction bases left unmatched: 3. CDR3 length: 14 amino acids. CDR1 is MNHEY and CDR2 is SVGAGI in the germline V gene. The CDR3 loop reads CASSSGLAVYEQYF. The CDR3 nucleotides are TGTGCCAGCAGTTCGGGACTAGCGGTGTACGAGCAGTACTTC.